This passage covers 27 T cell receptor beta chains from one sample sequenced in a study of post-analysis software for immune sequencing data. General study points: Patients carried a handful of TRBV segments more frequently than controls did, and TRBV5-6, TRBV5-1 and TRBV20-1 were among them.

Incorporated into the TCR beta cDNA libraries were unique molecular identifiers, which served to reduce PCR and sequencing biases. One entry per CDR3 protein, called by TCRdb with MiXCR from the PCR reads. The table lists 800,000 to 950,000 distinct CDR3 sequences, approximately 50% of them singletons, with 4.6% in the top ten. No antigens are known for them. Specimen: blood. These receptors were obtained from a girl under 18 with multiple sclerosis.

This clonotype was found once. V and J are TRBV5-1 and TRBJ2-5; maybe TRBD1 (5 bases). Trimming stripped 7 bases from V and 5 bases from J, with 15 bases between. Germline-derived CDR1 and CDR2 are SGHRS and YFSETQ. CDR3 size: 13 residues. This CDR3 reads CASYSGPRETQYF. The CDR3, as DNA: TGCGCCAGCTATTCAGGGCCCAGGGAGACCCAGTACTTC.

DNA for the CDR3: TGCAGCGTTGACGGGCTAGCGGGAATTCCCGATGAGCAGTTCTTC. It yields the protein CSVDGLAGIPDEQFF. The chain uses TRBV29-1 and TRBJ2-1; 9 bases agree with TRBD2. The CDR3 is made up of 15 amino acids. Trimming took 3 bases from V and 8 from J; bases not matched to a gene: 11. Germline lookup yields CDR1 SQVTM and CDR2 ANQGSEA.

The chain recombines TRBV20-1 with TRBJ2-1, with a tentative D call TRBD2 (6 bases). CDR3 length: 16 residues. In germline, CDR1 is DFQATT, CDR2 SNEGSKA (reference sequence). V was trimmed by 1 base and J by 4 bases, leaving 17 bases between them. CDR3 amino acids: CSARVPGGRLYNEQFF. As DNA, the CDR3 is TGCAGTGCTAGAGTCCCCGGAGGGAGGCTTTACAATGAGCAGTTCTTC.

The sample holds a few counts of this clonotype. The chain employs TRBV29-1 and TRBJ2-1, with 7 bases lining up with TRBD1. This CDR3 is built from 14 residues. V trimming: 4 bases; J trimming: 4 bases; junction bases outside the gene matches: 7. Per germline, CDR1 SQVTM and CDR2 ANQGSEA. The CDR3 DNA reads as TGCAGCGTTGTTGAGGTACAGGGGTACAATGAGCAGTTCTTC. Its translation: CSVVEVQGYNEQFF.

The CDR3 DNA is TGCGCCAGCAGCCAAGGGGGAGAAGGTTCCTACGAGCAGTACTTC. As protein: CASSQGGEGSYEQYF. This rearrangement joins TRBV5-1 to TRBJ2-5, with a tentative D call TRBD1 (6 bases). TRBJ2-7 matches the DNA end more closely, so the J call is doubtful. The CDR3 spans 15 residues. Germline V lookup: CDR1 SGHRS, CDR2 YFSETQ.

The genes are TRBV5-1 and TRBJ2-1; 10 positions agree with TRBD2. Germline values: CDR1 SGHRS, CDR2 YFSETQ. The J segment lost 2 bases and the V segment lost 0 bases, leaving 5 bases of the junction unmatched. The CDR3 spans 17 residues. In nucleotides, the CDR3 is TGCGCCAGCAGCTTGGTGTCTAGCGGGGGTCCCTACAATGAGCAGTTCTTC. Encoded protein: CASSLVSSGGPYNEQFF.

Turning to this clonotype: Mismatch with germline at one junction end may stem from a read error. The genes are TRBV4-1 and TRBJ2-3, with D perhaps being TRBD1 or TRBD2 (5 bases each). The CDR3 spans 14 residues. Germline assignment: CDR1 MGHRA and CDR2 YSYEKL. CDR3 sequence (DNA): TGCGCCAGCAGCGAAGATAGGGGCGAGGGGACGCAGTATTTT. This codes for CASSEDRGEGTQYF.

This clonotype turned up a few times. The chain couples TRBV20-1 to TRBJ2-5, with D unresolved. Trimming removed 3 bases at V and 4 bases at J, with 9 bases between. Germline loops: CDR1 DFQATT, CDR2 SNEGSKA (reference sequence). The CDR3 length is 12 residues. CDR3 DNA: TGCAGTGCTAGGGCAGTTCGAGAGACCCAGTACTTC. Residues: CSARAVRETQYF.

The chain uses TRBV2 and TRBJ2-5; possibly TRBD1 or TRBD2 for D (5 bases each). CDR3 size: 15 residues. The V end lost 2 bases, the J end lost 11 bases, and 21 bases lay between the germline ends. Germline values: CDR1 SNHLY, CDR2 FYNNEI. The CDR3 region has the DNA TGTGCCAGCAGTGAACGGTGGGGACCCGTAAAAGAGCAGTACTTC. Its translation: CASSERWGPVKEQYF.

The rearrangement uses TRBV29-1 and TRBJ1-2, with no clear D. This CDR3 has 11 residues. The germline CDR1 and CDR2 sequences are SQVTM and ANQGSEA. V lost 1 base and J 8 bases, leaving 8 bases between the germline ends. The CDR3 DNA reads TGCAGCGTTGAAGGAGCGACCGGCTACACCTTC. This codes for CSVEGATGYTF.

V usage is TRBV12-5 and J usage is TRBJ2-1; 7 positions match TRBD2. The trim removed 6 bases at V and 1 base at J, leaving 9 bases unmatched. The CDR3 has 16 amino acids. CDR1 is LGHNT, CDR2 FRNRAP, per germline. The CDR3 loop is CASGYNLAESYNEQFF. DNA of the CDR3: TGTGCTAGTGGATATAATCTAGCGGAGTCCTACAATGAGCAGTTCTTC.

This clonotype has only a few counts. The chain combines TRBV5-1 with TRBJ2-7; a weak D match, TRBD2 (7 bases). V lost 6 bases and J 0 bases, leaving 19 bases between the germline ends. Looked up from germline, CDR1 is SGHRS and CDR2 is YFSETQ. CDR3 size: 16 residues. CDR3 loop: CASTRGSGGLSYEQYF. DNA for the CDR3: TGCGCCAGCACCCGGGGATCCGGGGGGCTCTCCTACGAGCAGTACTTC. The full variable domain, completed using reference TRBV5-1 and TRBJ2-7, is KAGVTQTPRYLIKTRGQQVTLSCSPISGHRSVSWYQQTPGQGLQFLFEYFSETQRNKGNFPGRFSGRQFSNSRSEMNVSTLELGDSALYLCASTRGSGGLSYEQYFGPGTRLTVT.

This chain joins TRBV29-1 and TRBJ2-7, with D possibly matching TRBD2 (6 bases). The V end lost 8 bases, the J end lost 4 bases, and 27 bases lay between the germline ends. Germline V CDR1 and CDR2: SQVTM, ANQGSEA. The CDR3 sequence is 16 residues long. The CDR3 sequence: CSTLTGGGASRYEQYF. In nucleotides, the CDR3 is TGCAGCACCCTTACCGGCGGAGGGGCGTCGAGATACGAGCAGTACTTC.

V and J are TRBV29-1 and TRBJ2-1, with 8 nucleotides matching TRBD1. The CDR3 runs to 14 residues. Germline V lookup: CDR1 SQVTM, CDR2 ANQGSEA. After removal of 4 bases from V and 1 base from J, the junction contained 3 bases not matched to a gene. CDR3 in DNA: TGCAGCGTTGTCGGGACAGGATCCTACAATGAGCAGTTCTTC. It is translated as CSVVGTGSYNEQFF.

This clonotype appeared a few times. The chain links TRBV20-1 to TRBJ1-2; perhaps TRBD1 as D (5 bases). V dropped 4 bases and J dropped 5 bases, with 26 bases sitting between them. Germline-derived CDR1 and CDR2 are DFQATT and SNEGSKA (reference sequence). CDR3 length equals 17 residues. CDR3 amino acids: CSAKPGASFLKHYGYTF. The CDR3 bases are TGCAGTGCTAAACCCGGGGCCAGCTTCTTGAAGCATTATGGCTACACCTTC.

This chain's CDR3 is CASSYGWRSYNEQFF. The CDR3 DNA follows: TGTGCCAGCAGTTACGGGTGGCGGTCCTACAATGAGCAGTTCTTC. J is TRBJ2-1 and V is TRBV6-2 or TRBV6-3; D not resolved. There are 15 residues in the CDR3. Trimming shortened V by 2 bases and J by 1 base, and 9 bases separated the two germline ends. The germline CDR1 and CDR2 sequences are MNHEY and SVGEGT.

The chain couples TRBV7-8 to TRBJ1-2; TRBD1 agrees at 11 bases. CDR1 and CDR2 (germline): SGHVS, FQNEAQ. Trimming at V came to 3 bases and at J to 2 bases, leaving 8 bases not matched to a gene. The length of the CDR3 is 17 residues. The CDR3 region has the DNA TGTGCCAGCAGCTTCTCCGGGACAGGGGGAGGAAACTATGGCTACACCTTC. Translation gives CASSFSGTGGGNYGYTF.

The chain links TRBV19 to TRBJ2-6; D gene uncertain. The V gene's germline CDR1 is LNHDA and CDR2 SQIVND (reference sequence). The CDR3 loop spans 15 amino acids. The V and J ends lost 5 bases and 1 base respectively, with 9 bases between them. In DNA form, the CDR3 reads TGTGCCAGTAGTCCGATTAGGTCTGGGGCCAACGTCCTGACTTTC. Translating gives CASSPIRSGANVLTF.

On this clonotype: A much larger clone differs by one base, so this may be a read error. V gene TRBV27 combines with J gene TRBJ1-1; 7 bases line up with TRBD1. This CDR3 is built from 17 residues. Trimming removed 4 bases from V and 0 bases from J; junction bases left unmatched: 11. The germline gives CDR1 MNHEY, CDR2 SMNVEV (reference sequence). The CDR3 loop reads CASSSDRWGLMNTEAFF. The CDR3 DNA sequence: TGTGCCAGCAGTTCGGACAGGTGGGGCCTCATGAACACTGAAGCTTTCTTT.

This chain links TRBV12-3 or TRBV12-4 with TRBJ2-1; D unresolved. The CDR3 is made up of 16 amino acids. V was shortened by 3 bases and J by 4 bases, with 16 bases between the two germline ends. The CDR3 nucleotides read TGTGCCAGCAGTTTTGTTCGTCTAGACTCATACAATGAGCAGTTCTTC. Amino acid sequence: CASSFVRLDSYNEQFF.

The chain couples TRBV4-1 to TRBJ1-1; possible D gene TRBD1, 5 bases. The V gene's germline CDR1 is MGHRA and CDR2 YSYEKL. Trimming stripped 5 bases from V and 1 base from J, with 11 bases between. The CDR3 spans 14 residues. For the CDR3, the DNA is TGCGCCAGCAGCAGAATCGGGGGGAACACTGAAGCTTTCTTT. Encoded protein: CASSRIGGNTEAFF.

The chain combines TRBV10-3 with TRBJ1-2; the match to TRBD1 covers 11 bases. The length of the CDR3 is 16 residues. Losses at the gene ends were 3 bases for V and 7 bases for J; bases not matched to a gene: 10. Germline loops: CDR1 ENHRY, CDR2 SYGVKD. The CDR3 spells CAISDRTGGEGGGYTF. CDR3 in DNA: TGTGCCATCAGTGACCGGACAGGGGGCGAAGGAGGTGGCTACACCTTC.

The chain employs TRBV9 and TRBJ2-3; the D gene could be TRBD1 or TRBD2 (6 bases each). CDR1 SGDLS and CDR2 YYNGEE come from the germline V gene. V was cut by 1 base and J by 0 bases, with 12 bases left in between. CDR3 length: 16 residues. CDR3: CASSVRGATSTDTQYF. CDR3 nucleotide sequence: TGTGCCAGCAGCGTAAGGGGGGCGACTAGCACAGATACGCAGTATTTT.

This chain joins TRBV7-2 and TRBJ2-1, with 10 bases lining up with TRBD2. Trimming removed 3 bases from V and 5 bases from J; junction bases left unmatched: 13. The CDR3 extends over 18 amino acids. Germline V CDR1 and CDR2: SGHTA, FQGNSA. The CDR3 protein is CASSFTTSGMSMNNEQFF. The CDR3 DNA is TGTGCCAGCAGCTTTACTACTAGCGGGATGTCCATGAACAATGAGCAGTTCTTC. Full variable domain (remainder filled in from reference TRBV7-2 and TRBJ2-1): GAGVSQSPSNKVTEKGKDVELRCDPISGHTALYWYRQSLGQGLEFLIYFQGNSAPDKSGLPSDRFSAERTGGSVSTLTIQRTQQEDSAVYLCASSFTTSGMSMNNEQFFGPGTRLTVL.

This clonotype was observed a handful of times. The chain links TRBV29-1 to TRBJ2-7; 7 nucleotides match TRBD1. V was clipped by 5 bases and J by 3 bases; unmatched bases: 13. Germline V gene sequence: CDR1 SQVTM, CDR2 ANQGSEA. This CDR3 has 15 residues. The CDR3 here is CSVIPATGVVYEQYF. CDR3 sequence (DNA): TGCAGCGTTATCCCGGCCACAGGGGTTGTCTACGAGCAGTACTTC.

The V gene is TRBV6-2 or TRBV6-3, the J gene TRBJ2-5; D tentatively reads TRBD1 or TRBD2 (5 bases each). V lost 5 bases and J 6 bases, leaving 19 bases between the germline ends. The CDR3 consists of 15 residues. Per the germline V gene, CDR1 is MNHEY and CDR2 is SVGEGT. CDR3: CASSPWGTQGKTQYF. The DNA of the CDR3 is TGTGCCAGCAGTCCCTGGGGGACCCAAGGAAAGACCCAGTACTTC.

This clonotype was seen at least ten times. V and J are TRBV5-1 and TRBJ2-4; TRBD2 agrees at 10 bases. V was pared by 0 bases and J by 6 bases, with 6 bases of the junction left unmatched. The CDR3 sequence is 16 residues long. Germline V gene data show CDR1 as SGHRS and CDR2 as YFSETQ. The CDR3 DNA is TGCGCCAGCAGCTTGGAGGTAGCGGGAGGAGTAAACATTCAGTACTTC. Translation gives CASSLEVAGGVNIQYF.